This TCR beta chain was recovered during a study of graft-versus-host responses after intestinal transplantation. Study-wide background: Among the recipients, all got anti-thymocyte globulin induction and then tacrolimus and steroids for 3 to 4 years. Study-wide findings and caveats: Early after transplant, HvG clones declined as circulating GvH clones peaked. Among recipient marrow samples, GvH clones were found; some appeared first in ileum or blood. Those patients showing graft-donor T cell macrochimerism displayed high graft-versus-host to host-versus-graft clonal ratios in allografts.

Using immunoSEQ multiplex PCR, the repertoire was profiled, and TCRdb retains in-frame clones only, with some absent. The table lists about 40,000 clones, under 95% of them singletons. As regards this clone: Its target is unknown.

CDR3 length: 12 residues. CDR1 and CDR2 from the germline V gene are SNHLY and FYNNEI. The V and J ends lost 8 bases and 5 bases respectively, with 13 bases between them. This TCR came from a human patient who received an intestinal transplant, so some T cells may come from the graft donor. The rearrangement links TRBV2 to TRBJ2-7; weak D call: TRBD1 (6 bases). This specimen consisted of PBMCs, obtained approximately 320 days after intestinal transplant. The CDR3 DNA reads TGTGCCAGCTACGCAGGGGTGGACGAGCAGTACTTC. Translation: CASYAGVDEQYF.